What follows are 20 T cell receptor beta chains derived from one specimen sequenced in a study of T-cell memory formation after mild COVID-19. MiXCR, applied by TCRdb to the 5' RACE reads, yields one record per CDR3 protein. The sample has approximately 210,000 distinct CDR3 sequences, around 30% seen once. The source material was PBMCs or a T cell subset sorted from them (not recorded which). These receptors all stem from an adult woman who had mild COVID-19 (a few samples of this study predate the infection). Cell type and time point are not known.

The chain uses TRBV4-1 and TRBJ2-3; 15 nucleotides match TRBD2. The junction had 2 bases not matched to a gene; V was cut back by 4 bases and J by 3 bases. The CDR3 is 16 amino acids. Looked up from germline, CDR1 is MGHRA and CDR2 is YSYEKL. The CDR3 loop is CASSLGLAGGTDTQYF. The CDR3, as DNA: TGCGCCAGCAGCCTGGGACTAGCGGGGGGTACAGATACGCAGTATTTT.

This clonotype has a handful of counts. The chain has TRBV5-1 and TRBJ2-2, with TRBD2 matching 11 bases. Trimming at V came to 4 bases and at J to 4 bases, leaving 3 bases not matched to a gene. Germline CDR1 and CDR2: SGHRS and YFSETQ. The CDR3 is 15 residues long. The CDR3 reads CASSPTSGATGELFF. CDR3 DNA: TGCGCCAGCAGCCCGACTAGCGGGGCCACCGGGGAGCTGTTTTTT.

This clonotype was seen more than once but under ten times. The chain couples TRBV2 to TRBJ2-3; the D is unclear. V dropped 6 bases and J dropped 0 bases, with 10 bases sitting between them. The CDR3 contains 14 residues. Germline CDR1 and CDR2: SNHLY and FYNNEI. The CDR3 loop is CASSYLLSTDTQYF. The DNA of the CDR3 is TGTGCCAGCAGCTACCTTTTAAGCACAGATACGCAGTATTTT.

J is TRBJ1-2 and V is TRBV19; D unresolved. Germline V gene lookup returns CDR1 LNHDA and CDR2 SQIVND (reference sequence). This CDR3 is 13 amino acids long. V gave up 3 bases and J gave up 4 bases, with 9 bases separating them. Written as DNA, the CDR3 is TGTGCCAGTAGTATGGGAGGCCCCTATGGCTACACCTTC. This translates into CASSMGGPYGYTF.

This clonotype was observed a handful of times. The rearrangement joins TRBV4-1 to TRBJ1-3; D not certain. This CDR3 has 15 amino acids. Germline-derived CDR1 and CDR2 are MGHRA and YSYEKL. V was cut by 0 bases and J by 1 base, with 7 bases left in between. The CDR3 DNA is TGCGCCAGCAGCCAAGATTTGAGTTCTGGAAACACCATATATTTT. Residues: CASSQDLSSGNTIYF.

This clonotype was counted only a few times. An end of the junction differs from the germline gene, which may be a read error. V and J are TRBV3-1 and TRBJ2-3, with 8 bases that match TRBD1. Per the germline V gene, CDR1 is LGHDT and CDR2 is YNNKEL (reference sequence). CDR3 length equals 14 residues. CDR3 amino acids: CASSQERGTGTQYF. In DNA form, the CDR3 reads TGTGCCAGCAGCCAAGAAAGGGGGACAGGTACGCAGTATTTT.

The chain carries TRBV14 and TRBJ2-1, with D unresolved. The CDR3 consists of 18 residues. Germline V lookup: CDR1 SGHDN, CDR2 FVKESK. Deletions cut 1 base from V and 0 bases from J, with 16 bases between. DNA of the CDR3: TGTGCCAGCAGCCAAGTGTCCGGGTTCGGTTACTCCTACAATGAGCAGTTCTTC. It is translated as CASSQVSGFGYSYNEQFF. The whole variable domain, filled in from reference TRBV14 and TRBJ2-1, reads EAGVTQFPSHSVIEKGQTVTLRCDPISGHDNLYWYRRVMGKEIKFLLHFVKESKQDESGMPNNRFLAERTGGTYSTLKVQPAELEDSGVYFCASSQVSGFGYSYNEQFFGPGTRLTVL.

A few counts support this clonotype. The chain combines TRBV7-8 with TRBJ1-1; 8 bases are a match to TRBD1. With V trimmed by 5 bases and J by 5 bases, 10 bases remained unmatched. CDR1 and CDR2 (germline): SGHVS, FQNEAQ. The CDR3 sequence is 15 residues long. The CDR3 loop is CASSPETGAGTEAFF. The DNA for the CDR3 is TGTGCCAGCAGCCCAGAGACAGGGGCGGGTACTGAAGCTTTCTTT.

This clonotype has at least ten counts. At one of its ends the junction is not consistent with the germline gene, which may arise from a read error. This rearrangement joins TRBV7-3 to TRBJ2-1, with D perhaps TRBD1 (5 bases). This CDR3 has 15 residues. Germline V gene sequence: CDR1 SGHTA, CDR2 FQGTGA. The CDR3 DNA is TGTGCCAGCAGCCATACAGGTAACTCCTACGATGAGCAGTTCTTC. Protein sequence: CASSHTGNSYDEQFF.

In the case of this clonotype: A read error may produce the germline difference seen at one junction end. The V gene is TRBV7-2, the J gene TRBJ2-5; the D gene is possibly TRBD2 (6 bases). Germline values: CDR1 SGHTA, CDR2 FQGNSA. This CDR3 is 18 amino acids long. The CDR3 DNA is TGTGCCAGCAGCTCCCTCCTAGGTCGGGACTCCTCCCAAAAGACCCAGTACTTC. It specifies CASSSLLGRDSSQKTQYF. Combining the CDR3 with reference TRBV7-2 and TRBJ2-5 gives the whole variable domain GAGVSQSPSNKVTEKGKDVELRCDPISGHTALYWYRQSLGQGLEFLIYFQGNSAPDKSGLPSDRFSAERTGGSVSTLTIQRTQQEDSAVYLCASSSLLGRDSSQKTQYFGPGTRLLVL.

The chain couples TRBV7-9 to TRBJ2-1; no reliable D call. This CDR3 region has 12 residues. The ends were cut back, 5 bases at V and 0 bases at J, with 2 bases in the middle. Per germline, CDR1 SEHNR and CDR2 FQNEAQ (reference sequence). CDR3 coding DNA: TGTGCCAGCAGCGGCTCCTACAATGAGCAGTTCTTC. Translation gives CASSGSYNEQFF.

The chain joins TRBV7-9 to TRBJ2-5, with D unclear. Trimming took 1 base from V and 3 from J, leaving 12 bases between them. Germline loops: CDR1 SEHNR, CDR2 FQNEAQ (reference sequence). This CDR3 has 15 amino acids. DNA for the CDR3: TGTGCCAGCAGCTTAGTTCAGGCCATCAAAGAGACCCAGTACTTC. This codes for CASSLVQAIKETQYF.

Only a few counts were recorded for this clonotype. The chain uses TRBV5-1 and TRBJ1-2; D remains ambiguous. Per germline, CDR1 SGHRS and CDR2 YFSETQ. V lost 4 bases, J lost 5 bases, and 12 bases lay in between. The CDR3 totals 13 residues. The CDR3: CASSAGRNYGYTF. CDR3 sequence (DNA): TGCGCCAGCAGCGCAGGAAGGAATTATGGCTACACCTTC.

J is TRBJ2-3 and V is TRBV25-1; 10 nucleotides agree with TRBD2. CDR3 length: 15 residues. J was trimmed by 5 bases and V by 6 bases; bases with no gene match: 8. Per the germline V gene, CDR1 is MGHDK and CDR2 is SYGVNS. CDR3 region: CASRGSGRGRDTQYF. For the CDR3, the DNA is TGTGCCAGCAGGGGGAGCGGGAGGGGACGAGATACGCAGTATTTT.

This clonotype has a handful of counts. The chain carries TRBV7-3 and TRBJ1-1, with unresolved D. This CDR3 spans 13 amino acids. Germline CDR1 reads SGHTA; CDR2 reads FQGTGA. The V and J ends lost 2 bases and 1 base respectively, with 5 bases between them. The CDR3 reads CASSLGENTEAFF. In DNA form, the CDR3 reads TGTGCCAGCAGCTTAGGGGAGAACACTGAAGCTTTCTTT.

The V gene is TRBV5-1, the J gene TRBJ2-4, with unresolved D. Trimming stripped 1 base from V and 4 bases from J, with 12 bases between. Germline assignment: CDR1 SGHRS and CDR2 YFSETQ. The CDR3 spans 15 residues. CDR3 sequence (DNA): TGCGCCAGCAGCTTGTCCGGCTGGGGTAAAAACATTCAGTACTTC. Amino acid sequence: CASSLSGWGKNIQYF.

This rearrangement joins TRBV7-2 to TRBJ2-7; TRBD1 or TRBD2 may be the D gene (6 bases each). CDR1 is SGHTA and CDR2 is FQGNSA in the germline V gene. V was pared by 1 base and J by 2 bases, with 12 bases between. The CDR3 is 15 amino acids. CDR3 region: CASSLVWGDTYEQYF. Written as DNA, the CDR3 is TGTGCCAGCAGCTTAGTATGGGGGGACACCTACGAGCAGTACTTC.

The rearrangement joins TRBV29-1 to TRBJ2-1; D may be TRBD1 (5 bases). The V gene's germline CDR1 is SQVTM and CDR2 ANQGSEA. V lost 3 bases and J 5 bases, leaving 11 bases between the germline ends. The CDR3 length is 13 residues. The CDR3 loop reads CSVDQQGNNEQFF. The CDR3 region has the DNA TGCAGCGTTGATCAGCAGGGCAACAATGAGCAGTTCTTC.

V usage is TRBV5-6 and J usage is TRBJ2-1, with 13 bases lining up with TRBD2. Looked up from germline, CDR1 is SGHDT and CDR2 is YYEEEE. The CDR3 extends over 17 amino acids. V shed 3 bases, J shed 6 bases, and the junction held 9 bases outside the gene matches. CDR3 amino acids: CASSSSTTSGRGNEQFF. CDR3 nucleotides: TGTGCCAGCAGCTCATCTACAACTAGCGGGAGGGGCAATGAGCAGTTCTTC.

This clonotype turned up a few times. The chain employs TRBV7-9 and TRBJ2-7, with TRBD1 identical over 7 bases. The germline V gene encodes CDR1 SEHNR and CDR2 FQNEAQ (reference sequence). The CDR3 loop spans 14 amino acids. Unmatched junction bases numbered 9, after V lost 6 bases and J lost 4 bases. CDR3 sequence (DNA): TGTGCCAGCAGTTCCGGGACAGTCGAATACGAGCAGTACTTC. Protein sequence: CASSSGTVEYEQYF. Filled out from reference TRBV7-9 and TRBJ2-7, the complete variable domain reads DTGVSQNPRHKITKRGQNVTFRCDPISEHNRLYWYRQTLGQGPEFLTYFQNEAQLEKSRLLSDRFSAERPKGSFSTLEIQRTEQGDSAMYLCASSSGTVEYEQYFGPGTRLTVT.